This T cell receptor beta chain was sequenced in a study of persistence of HIV-infected CD4 T cells. Regarding the study as a whole: Degenerate expanded CDR3beta sequences were enriched among CMV- and Gag-responding cells.

Germline V lookup: CDR1 SGHTA, CDR2 FQGNSA. The V end lost 5 bases, the J end lost 7 bases, and 18 bases lay between the germline ends. This CDR3 is built from 15 residues. An overlapping HIV-1 Gag peptide pool stimulated these cells at 1 ug/peptide/mL. CD40L/CD69 double-negative CD45RO-high memory CD4+ T cells were collected. To note about this clone: Its specificity is not known.

The libraries were made with immunoSEQ version 4 in survey mode. Each sample used up to about 1 ug genomic DNA diluted to around 9.9 ng/uL. Here immunoSEQ multiplex PCR was the method, and the copy in TCRdb shows in-frame clones only, minus some. The sample has about 39,000 clones, about 84% seen once. Sample: cultured CD4+ T cells from PBMCs, taken from a patient who received antiretroviral therapy. V usage is TRBV7-2 and J usage is TRBJ2-1; tentatively, D is TRBD2 (7 bases). The clonotype originates from an adult with HIV. The donor label of this sample is uncertain. The CDR3 bases are TGTGCCAGCAGCCTTGGGGGGGGGCCAAGTAATGAGCAGTTCTTC. Its translation: CASSLGGGPSNEQFF.